The source of this TCR beta chain is a study of T cells in Graves' hyperthyroidism and ophthalmopathy. Study outcomes and limitations: The blood repertoire included most of the expanded thyroid clonotypes above 0.001. Using 13 V-J features, a model discriminated ophthalmopathy from stable hyperthyroidism.

From RNA transcripts, TCR beta CDR3 regions were amplified. RT-PCR in the first round (using the HTBI primer set) targeted the TCR CDR3. TCRdb reprocessed the multiplex PCR reads with MiXCR, giving one entry per CDR3 protein. The profile shows around 350,000 distinct CDR3 sequences, roughly 15% of them singletons. There are many counts of this clonotype. The antigen remains unidentified. The J segment lost 7 bases and the V segment lost 2 bases, leaving 7 bases of the junction unmatched. The CDR3 has 14 residues. Germline CDR1 is DFQATT and CDR2 is SNEGSKA (reference sequence). The source is a woman aged 25 to 39 with Graves' hyperthyroidism that later progressed to Graves' ophthalmopathy. The sample consisted of blood. This chain joins TRBV20-1 and TRBJ1-4; TRBD1 aligns across 7 bases. The CDR3 region is CSARTRGLGEKLFF. The CDR3 DNA follows: TGCAGTGCTAGAACTAGGGGGCTGGGTGAAAAACTGTTTTTT.